The rows below give T cell receptor beta chains drawn from one sample of a study of blood T cell repertoires in COVID-19. The method was immunoSEQ multiplex PCR; TCRdb's version includes in-frame clones alone and lacks a portion of them. The sample consists of roughly 210,000 clones, 80% to 85% of them appearing once. The source material was peripheral blood. The receptors originated from a woman older than 75 with COVID-19, enrolled during active disease. The conserved cysteine and the conserved F or W are not part of the CDR3 here.

>TRBJ1-3|TRBV6-5
ASMGTGNTIY
>TRBJ1-5|TRBV4-1
ASSHLDSSNQPQH
>TRBJ1-4|TRBV4-3
ASSQGGGGRVLNEKLF
>TRBJ1-5|TRBV7-6
ASSFGKGEGQPQH
>TRBJ2-3|TRBV10-3
AISGGVSTDTQY
>TRBJ1-3|TRBV27
ASSLRGSSGNTIY
>TRBJ1-1|TRBV5-1
ASSLEGRTDTEAF
>TRBJ2-5|TRBV7-2
ASSLGGPETQY
>TRBJ2-3|TRBV2
ASSARKLAASTDTQY
>TRBJ1-4|TRBV30
AWTPGQGLSNEKLF
>TRBJ2-5|TRBV19
ATSGQVETQY
>TRBJ1-3|TRBV5-1
ASSLVSGQGDRRNTIY
>TRBJ1-3|TRBV2
ASSVQGNSGNTIY
>TRBJ1-2|TRBV3-1/TRBV3-2
ASSQLGGGYT
>TRBJ1-2|TRBV4-2
ASSAGAGNEGGYT
>TRBJ1-6|TRBV12-3/TRBV12-4
ASSFRQDSPLH
>TRBJ1-2|TRBV6-1
ASSEGGGVNGYT
>TRBJ1-1|TRBV19
ASSTGGAVNTEAF
>TRBJ2-1|TRBV6-2/TRBV6-3
ASSSWTSGGGEQF
>TRBJ1-2|TRBV5-6
ASSPGQGAYGYT
>TRBJ2-2|TRBV7-2
ASSLEGQTGELF
>TRBJ1-1|TRBV18
ASSSGQGWDEAF
>TRBJ2-7|TRBV19
ASSDGPRASTYEQY